This is a list of T cell receptor beta chains from one sample in a study of T cell responses to AZD1222 COVID-19 vaccine. Data came from immunoSEQ multiplex PCR; TCRdb stores just in-frame clones and leaves some out. This sample has more than 110,000 clones, with around 88% found just once. Sequencing was performed on peripheral blood, taken on day 0 of AZD1222 vaccination. Receptor source: an adult in good health. Both conserved end residues are part of each CDR3. The D gene is left open where the match is weak. The size of a clone is reported for some rows only, either as once, few or many, or as a class for expanded clones.

>-|TRBV5-6|-|TRBJ1-1
TGTGCCAGCAGCTTCTCGAACACTGAAGCTTTCTTT
CASSFSNTEAFF
>-|TRBV12-3/TRBV12-4|-|TRBJ1-1
TGTGCCAGCAGTTTAACGCCCGTGAGGGAAGCTTTCTTT
CASSLTPVREAFF
>-|TRBV3-1/TRBV3-2|-|TRBJ2-1
TGTGCCAGCAGCCAAGATTCAGTGGGGTACAATGAGCAGTTCTTC
CASSQDSVGYNEQFF
>TRBD1|TRBV2|-|TRBJ1-2
TGTGCCAGCAGTCGGGGACAGGTGGCCGGCTACACCTTC
CASSRGQVAGYTF
>TRBD2|TRBV19|-|TRBJ2-7
TGTGCCACTAGGAGGACTAGCGGGGGGCACGAGCAGTACTTC
CATRRTSGGHEQYF
>-|TRBV10-1|-|TRBJ2-7
TGCGCCAGCAGCACCGGGACCCTCCCATACGAGCAGTACTTC
CASSTGTLPYEQYF
>-|TRBV21-1|once|TRBJ2-3
TGTGCCAGCACTGTCACGGGACTAGCGGGAGAGGAGGTCGCAGATACGCAGTATTTT
CASTVTGLAGEEVADTQYF
>-|TRBV2|-|TRBJ1-5
TGTGCCAGCAGAACGGAGGGAAATCAGCCCCAGCATTTT
CASRTEGNQPQHF
>-|TRBV28|-|TRBJ1-1
TGTGCCACTCAGGGCATGTGGACTGAAGCTTTCTTT
CATQGMWTEAFF
>TRBD1|TRBV9|-|TRBJ2-7
TGTGCCAGCAGCGAGGGAACAGGGGTCCTCTACGAGCAGTACTTC
CASSEGTGVLYEQYF
>-|TRBV12-3/TRBV12-4|-|TRBJ1-1
TGTGCCAGCAGTTTATTGGGGGCCACTGAAGCTTTCTTT
CASSLLGATEAFF
>-|TRBV28|-|TRBJ2-5
TGTGCCAGCAATCCAGGGGAGGGACGAGAGACCCAGTACTTC
CASNPGEGRETQYF
>-|TRBV5-1|-|TRBJ2-1
TGCGCCAGCAGCTTGGAACGACTGAACAATGAGCAGTTCTTC
CASSLERLNNEQFF
>TRBD2|TRBV11-2|-|TRBJ2-7
TGTGCCAGCAGCCCCGGACTAGCGGGAGCAGGATCCTACGAGCAGTACTTC
CASSPGLAGAGSYEQYF
>-|TRBV3-1/TRBV3-2|-|TRBJ2-4
TGTGCCAGCAGCCAAGTGACGGGGGCATGGATTCAGTACTTC
CASSQVTGAWIQYF
>TRBD1|TRBV7-2|-|TRBJ1-3
TGTGCCAGCAGCCCGACAGGGGCTGGAAACACCATATATTTT
CASSPTGAGNTIYF
>-|TRBV7-2|-|TRBJ1-3
TGTGCCAGCAGCTTAGGGCAAATCAGTGGATCTGGAAACACCATATATTTT
CASSLGQISGSGNTIYF
>TRBD2|TRBV3-1/TRBV3-2|-|TRBJ2-5
TGTGCCAGCAGCCAAGTTAGCGGGATGTGGGGGACCCAGTACTTC
CASSQVSGMWGTQYF
>-|TRBV4-2|-|TRBJ2-7
TGTGCCAGCAGCCAAGAACGGCCCGTCGGGGTTCTAGATTTCTACGAGCAGTACTTC
CASSQERPVGVLDFYEQYF
>TRBD2|TRBV4-2|-|TRBJ2-1
TGTGCCAGCAGCCAAGACAACGGGAGGGGAGACAATGAGCAGTTCTTC
CASSQDNGRGDNEQFF
>-|TRBV30|-|TRBJ1-5
TGTGCCTGGAGTGTTAGAGGGAGTAGCAATCAGCCCCAGCATTTT
CAWSVRGSSNQPQHF
>TRBD1|TRBV5-5|-|TRBJ1-4
TGTGCCAGCAGCCGGGACAGGGTAACTAATGAAAAACTGTTTTTT
CASSRDRVTNEKLFF
>TRBD2|TRBV28|-|TRBJ2-4
TGTGCCAGCAGTTCTCCTAGCGGGAGAAATAACATTCAGTACTTC
CASSSPSGRNNIQYF
>-|TRBV10-2|-|TRBJ1-6
TGCGCCAGCACCACCACAGGAGGACGTTCACCCCTCCACTTT
CASTTTGGRSPLHF
>-|TRBV7-2|once|TRBJ1-5
TGTGCCAGCAGCTTAGCAAACAGCTATAGCAATCAGCCCCAGCATTTT
CASSLANSYSNQPQHF
>TRBD1|TRBV7-9|-|TRBJ2-7
TGTGCCAGCAGCTCCCAGAGACTTCCCCCGGGGACAGAGAAAGACGAGCAGTACTTC
CASSSQRLPPGTEKDEQYF
>TRBD1|TRBV5-6|-|TRBJ2-7
TGTGCCAGCAGCGAGGACAGGGACTACGAGCAGTACTTC
CASSEDRDYEQYF
>-|TRBV19|-|TRBJ1-3
TGTGCCAGTAGTATCGACAGATACTCTGGAAACACCATATATTTT
CASSIDRYSGNTIYF
>-|TRBV30|-|TRBJ1-5
TGTGCCTGGAGTGTAGGAGGAGGGAACCCCAGGGGCCAGCATTTT
CAWSVGGGNPRGQHF
>TRBD2|TRBV6-4|-|TRBJ2-1
TGTGCCAGCAGTGACTCGGCTAGCGGGAGTCTTGAGAATGAGCAGTTCTTC
CASSDSASGSLENEQFF
>-|TRBV7-2|-|TRBJ1-2
TGTGCCAGCAGCTTGGAACCACGCCTCCTTAAGACCTTC
CASSLEPRLLKTF
>TRBD2|TRBV30|medium-sized|TRBJ2-2
TGTGCCTGGAGTGTACTAGAGCGGGAGACCGGGGAGCTGTTTTTT
CAWSVLERETGELFF
>-|TRBV7-2|few|TRBJ2-1
TGTGCCAGCAGCTTAGACTCCCCGGCTGAGCAGTTCTTC
CASSLDSPAEQFF
>TRBD1|TRBV18|-|TRBJ1-5
TGTGCCAGCTCCCAGGGACAGGACAATCAGCCCCAGCATTTT
CASSQGQDNQPQHF
>-|TRBV3-1/TRBV3-2|-|TRBJ1-2
TGTGCCAGCAGCCGCACAGGTGAACGTGGCTACACCTTC
CASSRTGERGYTF
>-|TRBV9|-|TRBJ1-1
TGTGCCAGCAGCGTGGGACTCCGGGACGCAACTGAAGCTTTCTTT
CASSVGLRDATEAFF
>TRBD2|TRBV10-3|-|TRBJ2-3
TGTGCCATCAGCCCCCAGGGAGGGAATTATACGCAGTATTTT
CAISPQGGNYTQYF
>-|TRBV19|-|TRBJ2-1
TGTGCCAGTACCTCCTGGGGGGGGCATGAGCAGTTCTTC
CASTSWGGHEQFF
>-|TRBV4-3|medium-sized|TRBJ1-2
TGCGCCAGCAGCCAAGATATGACGGGCTACACCTTC
CASSQDMTGYTF
>TRBD1|TRBV28|-|TRBJ2-7
TGTGCCAGCAGTCTCACAGGGGGCGCGAGCTACGAGCAGTACTTC
CASSLTGGASYEQYF
>TRBD2|TRBV7-2|-|TRBJ2-7
TGTGCCAGCAGCTCGTCGACTAGCGGGAGGCTCGAGCAGTACTTC
CASSSSTSGRLEQYF
>TRBD2|TRBV7-9|-|TRBJ2-1
TGTGCCAGCAGCTTAAAGCTAGCGGGAGGCGTTTTGGAGCAGTTCTTC
CASSLKLAGGVLEQFF
>-|TRBV19|-|TRBJ1-4
TGTGCCAGTAGTATGGCCAGGGGAGACGAAAAACTGTTTTTT
CASSMARGDEKLFF
>-|TRBV7-2|-|TRBJ2-5
TGTGCCAGCAGCTTCCCCGGGACACCAAAAGGGCCCCAAGAGACCCAGTACTTC
CASSFPGTPKGPQETQYF
>TRBD2|TRBV28|-|TRBJ2-7
TGTGCCAGCAGTCCCGCAAGCTGGGCGCAGCGGGGGGAGCAGTACTTC
CASSPASWAQRGEQYF
>-|TRBV24-1|-|TRBJ2-1
TGTGCCACCAGTGATCCCTATGGTGAGCAGTTCTTC
CATSDPYGEQFF
>-|TRBV10-3|-|TRBJ1-4
TGTGCCATCAGTGATCCTCGTTCAGGGAGTTCAGCTAATGAAAAACTGTTTTTT
CAISDPRSGSSANEKLFF
>-|TRBV7-2|-|TRBJ1-5
TGTGCCAGCAGCTATCAAAGCAATCAGCCCCAGCATTTT
CASSYQSNQPQHF
>TRBD1|TRBV6-5|-|TRBJ2-1
TGTGCCAGCAGTTATCAGGGGGCGAGTGAGCAGTTCTTC
CASSYQGASEQFF
>-|TRBV9|-|TRBJ2-5
TGTGCCAGCAGCGTAAGTCAGGGTAGTGAGACCCAGTACTTC
CASSVSQGSETQYF
>TRBD1|TRBV18|-|TRBJ1-2
TGTGCCAGCTCACCACCGGGACAGGGACTCTATGGCTACACCTTC
CASSPPGQGLYGYTF
>-|TRBV5-6|-|TRBJ2-3
TGTGCCAGCAGCTTGGTATCTCGGACAGCATACACAGATACGCAGTATTTT
CASSLVSRTAYTDTQYF
>-|TRBV12-3/TRBV12-4|-|TRBJ2-7
TGTGCCAGCAGTTTAGACACTCAAACCGCCCGGTACTTC
CASSLDTQTARYF